What follows are 10 T cell receptor beta chains derived from one specimen sequenced in a study of identifying expanded T cells in peripheral blood. The data were produced by immunoSEQ multiplex PCR, yet TCRdb's version contains in-frame clones alone and is incomplete. The sample contains 50,000 to 65,000 clones, around 86% of which appear only once. The sequenced sample was blood. The receptors originated from a person between 18 and 69 years old in good health.

This clone was counted between two and nine times. CDR3 residues: CASSQGDGANVLTF. The DNA for the CDR3 is TGCGCCAGCAGCCAGGGGGATGGGGCCAACGTCCTGACTTTC. J is TRBJ2-6 and V is TRBV4-3; TRBD1 or TRBD2 may be the D gene (5 bases each). V was cut by 3 bases and J by 3 bases, with 6 bases left in between. This CDR3 has 14 amino acids. The germline gives CDR1 LGHNA, CDR2 YSLEER.

V is TRBV7-3 and J is TRBJ1-5; D gene unclear. The CDR3 runs 13 residues. Per germline, CDR1 SGHTA and CDR2 FQGTGA. The V gene lost 1 base and the J gene lost 5 bases, with 6 bases spanning the gap. The CDR3 here is CASSLNVDQPQHF. DNA for the CDR3: TGTGCCAGCAGCTTAAACGTGGATCAGCCCCAGCATTTT. Full variable domain (remainder filled in from reference TRBV7-3 and TRBJ1-5): GAGVSQTPSNKVTEKGKYVELRCDPISGHTALYWYRQSLGQGPEFLIYFQGTGAADDSGLPNDRFFAVRPEGSVSTLKIQRTERGDSAVYLCASSLNVDQPQHFGDGTRLSIL.

The chain is built from TRBV6-5 and TRBJ2-1; TRBD2 matches at 13 bases. The CDR3 has 15 residues. Losses at the gene ends were 7 bases for V and 9 bases for J; bases not matched to a gene: 9. The germline V gene encodes CDR1 MNHEY and CDR2 SVGAGI. CDR3 sequence reads: CASTPGLAGRGEQFF. CDR3 nucleotides: TGTGCCAGCACCCCGGGACTAGCGGGAAGAGGTGAGCAGTTCTTC.

The chain combines TRBV6-6 with TRBJ2-1, with 8 bases identical to TRBD2. Germline V gives CDR1 MNHNY, CDR2 SVGAGI (reference sequence). The V gene end was trimmed by 4 bases and the J gene end by 2 bases; junction bases not matched to a gene: 7. CDR3 size: 16 residues. The CDR3 reads CASSLGPGLAYNEQFF. The CDR3 nucleotides read TGTGCCAGCAGTTTGGGGCCGGGACTAGCCTACAATGAGCAGTTCTTC.

A few counts support this clone. The rearrangement uses TRBV10-2 and TRBJ2-5; 15 bases line up with TRBD2. V was clipped by 5 bases and J by 0 bases; unmatched bases: 4. The CDR3 has 17 amino acids. Looked up from germline, CDR1 is WSHSY and CDR2 is SAAADI. The CDR3 DNA follows: TGCGCCAGCAGTAGGACTAGCGGGGGGGCTAACCAAGAGACCCAGTACTTC. Translating gives CASSRTSGGANQETQYF.

In DNA form, the CDR3 reads TGTGCCAGCAGTCAGGACAGGGGGTATGGCTACACCTTC. The encoded protein is CASSQDRGYGYTF. The chain has TRBV2 and TRBJ1-2; 10 bases line up with TRBD1. This CDR3 comprises 13 residues. Germline V gene lookup returns CDR1 SNHLY and CDR2 FYNNEI. The J segment lost 5 bases and the V segment lost 5 bases, leaving 2 bases of the junction unmatched. The full variable domain, with the rest looked up from reference TRBV2 and TRBJ1-2, is EPEVTQTPSHQVTQMGQEVILRCVPISNHLYFYWYRQILGQKVEFLVSFYNNEISEKSEIFDDQFSVERPDGSNFTLKIRSTKLEDSAMYFCASSQDRGYGYTFGSGTRLTVV.

The J gene is TRBJ2-7, the V gene TRBV30, with D unclear. The V gene's germline CDR1 is GTSNPN and CDR2 SVGIG (reference sequence). V gave up 1 base and J gave up 4 bases, with 14 bases separating them. The CDR3 has 14 amino acids. Here the CDR3 DNA reads TGTGCCTGGAGTGGCTGGCAGAATGCTTACGAGCAGTACGTC. Amino acids: CAWSGWQNAYEQYV.

The rearrangement joins TRBV19 to TRBJ2-1; 12 bases align to TRBD2. CDR1 is LNHDA and CDR2 is SQIVND in the germline V gene (reference sequence). Trimming cost V 4 bases and J 4 bases; bases outside gene matches: 8. CDR3 length: 17 residues. CDR3 sequence reads: CASSTATSGSLYNEQFF. The CDR3 DNA follows: TGTGCCAGTAGTACCGCGACTAGCGGGAGTTTATACAATGAGCAGTTCTTC.

This chain links TRBV7-2 with TRBJ2-2; the match to TRBD2 covers 13 bases. The CDR3 runs to 16 residues. The junction had 4 bases not matched to a gene; V was cut back by 5 bases and J by 4 bases. Looked up from germline, CDR1 is SGHTA and CDR2 is FQGNSA. The CDR3 sequence: CASSPGLAGATGELFF. CDR3 coding DNA: TGTGCCAGCAGCCCTGGACTAGCGGGAGCCACCGGGGAGCTGTTTTTT. Drawing the rest from reference TRBV7-2 and TRBJ2-2, the complete variable domain is GAGVSQSPSNKVTEKGKDVELRCDPISGHTALYWYRQSLGQGLEFLIYFQGNSAPDKSGLPSDRFSAERTGGSVSTLTIQRTQQEDSAVYLCASSPGLAGATGELFFGEGSRLTVL.

This chain joins TRBV9 and TRBJ2-6, with D possibly TRBD2 on 5 matching bases. This CDR3 has 14 amino acids. Looked up from germline, CDR1 is SGDLS and CDR2 is YYNGEE. Trimming stripped 5 bases from V and 4 bases from J, with 10 bases between. The CDR3 DNA reads TGTGCCAGCAGAGAGGGCGCAGGGGCCAACGTCCTGACTTTC. Amino acids: CASREGAGANVLTF. The entire variable domain, with the rest obtained from reference TRBV9 and TRBJ2-6, is as follows: DSGVTQTPKHLITATGQRVTLRCSPRSGDLSVYWYQQSLDQGLQFLIQYYNGEERAKGNILERFSAQQFPDLHSELNLSSLELGDSALYFCASREGAGANVLTFGAGSRLTVL.